The 30 T cell receptor beta chains below all came from one sample that was sequenced in a study of cytomegalovirus exposure and HLA in healthy donors. The PCR had 60 Vbeta and 13 Jbeta primers. The table came from immunoSEQ multiplex PCR; TCRdb's copy has only in-frame clones and leaves some out. The table lists 63,000 or so clones, approximately 77% of them singletons, with around 7% in the top ten. The source material was PBMCs. The receptors originated from a woman aged 30 to 39 in good health and CMV-seropositive.

The gene calls are TRBV7-2 and TRBJ1-5; D is ambiguous. This CDR3 is 15 amino acids long. Germline-derived CDR1 and CDR2 are SGHTA and FQGNSA. V lost 1 base and J lost 1, with 8 bases in between. The CDR3 DNA reads TGTGCCAGCAGCTTAGAACCGCGGAGCAATCAGCCCCAGCATTTT. Residues: CASSLEPRSNQPQHF.

The chain has TRBV21-1 and TRBJ2-7; TRBD2 is taken as the D call from the table, unchecked against the DNA. TRBV21-1 is a pseudogene segment. The CDR3 runs 13 residues. The CDR3 is CASSKNPRNEQYF. The CDR3 bases are TGTGCCAGCAGCAAAAATCCGCGGAACGAGCAGTACTTC.

The chain links TRBV4-1 to TRBJ2-1; 8 bases align to TRBD2. Trimming at V came to 5 bases and at J to 10 bases, leaving 4 bases not matched to a gene. CDR3 size: 12 residues. Germline V gene sequence: CDR1 MGHRA, CDR2 YSYEKL. This chain's CDR3 is CASSNQREEQFF. CDR3 nucleotide sequence: TGCGCCAGCAGCAACCAGCGGGAGGAGCAGTTCTTC.

This clone was counted a single time. This rearrangement joins TRBV9 to TRBJ2-7; a weak D match, TRBD1 (5 bases). Germline CDR1 and CDR2: SGDLS and YYNGEE. The CDR3 extends over 14 amino acids. The V end was cut by 2 bases, the J end by 2 bases, with 11 bases between. Here the CDR3 reads CASSVQGAPYEQYF. In DNA, the CDR3 is TGTGCCAGCAGCGTTCAAGGGGCACCCTACGAGCAGTACTTC.

This rearrangement joins TRBV30 to TRBJ2-3, with 12 bases that match TRBD2. Germline CDR1 reads GTSNPN; CDR2 reads SVGIG (reference sequence). V lost 3 bases and J lost 2; bases outside the gene matches: 9. The CDR3 has 17 amino acids. CDR3 DNA: TGTGCCTGGAGGGCTATCTGGACTAGCGGGACCACAGATACGCAGTATTTT. This encodes CAWRAIWTSGTTDTQYF.

This rearrangement joins TRBV7-6 to TRBJ2-1, with TRBD2 matching over 7 bases. V trimming: 5 bases; J trimming: 3 bases; junction bases outside the gene matches: 10. The germline gives CDR1 SGHVS, CDR2 FNYEAQ. The CDR3 loop spans 16 amino acids. The CDR3 reads CASSPIGGKRYNEQFF. The DNA of the CDR3 is TGTGCCAGCAGCCCGATCGGGGGGAAACGCTACAATGAGCAGTTCTTC.

The rearrangement uses TRBV5-4 and TRBJ2-2; 7 nucleotides match TRBD1. The CDR3 extends over 15 amino acids. In germline, CDR1 is SGHNT, CDR2 YYREEE (reference sequence). J gave up 4 bases and V 9 bases, and 12 bases lay outside the gene matches. The CDR3 spells CATTIQGVGTGELFF. The CDR3 DNA reads TGTGCCACCACTATTCAGGGGGTGGGCACCGGGGAGCTGTTTTTT.

The V and J genes are TRBV7-2 and TRBJ1-5, with D perhaps matching TRBD1 (5 bases). The ends were cut back, 5 bases at V and 5 bases at J, with 10 bases in the middle. The CDR3 has 13 amino acids. Germline V gene lookup returns CDR1 SGHTA and CDR2 FQGNSA. CDR3 nucleotides: TGTGCCAGCAGCCCCGACAGATATCAGCCCCAGCATTTT. It codes for CASSPDRYQPQHF.

The chain recombines TRBV28 with TRBJ2-6, with 10 bases that match TRBD2. The CDR3 runs to 19 residues. V lost 5 bases and J lost 0; bases outside the gene matches: 10. The V gene's germline CDR1 is MDHEN and CDR2 SYDVKM. The CDR3 is CASSPPGLAPSSGANVLTF. For the CDR3, the DNA is TGTGCCAGCAGTCCACCGGGACTAGCGCCCAGCTCTGGGGCCAACGTCCTGACTTTC.

In this sample, this clone turned up once. V and J are TRBV11-2 and TRBJ2-3; D is perhaps TRBD1 (6 bases). V lost 1 base, J lost 2 bases, and 16 bases lay in between. Germline loops: CDR1 SGHAT, CDR2 FQNNGV. This CDR3 has 17 amino acids. The CDR3 reads CASSLAQGTLNTDTQYF. The CDR3 DNA is TGTGCCAGCAGCTTAGCCCAGGGGACACTAAACACAGATACGCAGTATTTT.

The chain recombines TRBV14 with TRBJ2-1; 7 bases are a match to TRBD2. V dropped 1 base and J dropped 6; count of bases not matched to a gene: 12. Per germline, CDR1 SGHDN and CDR2 FVKESK. The CDR3 spans 17 residues. CDR3 bases: TGTGCCAGCAGCCAAGCGGTGGCGGGAGTAAGGGGCAATGAGCAGTTCTTC. It specifies CASSQAVAGVRGNEQFF.

The chain joins TRBV5-6 to TRBJ2-2; the match to TRBD1 covers 8 bases. The CDR3 runs to 17 residues. Trimming removed 3 bases from V and 6 bases from J; junction bases left unmatched: 13. Germline V CDR1 and CDR2: SGHDT, YYEEEE. CDR3 in DNA: TGTGCCAGCAGCTCACCAAGGGACAGGAGGTTTCCCGGGGAGCTGTTTTTT. Translation: CASSSPRDRRFPGELFF.

The chain is built from TRBV7-8 and TRBJ2-5; possibly TRBD1 for D (5 bases). Trimming left V 5 bases short and J 0 bases short, with 16 bases between. The length of the CDR3 is 16 residues. Germline V CDR1 and CDR2: SGHVS, FQNEAQ. The CDR3 DNA reads TGTGCCAGCAGCCCTCGGACAAATACGTACCAAGAGACCCAGTACTTC. It yields the protein CASSPRTNTYQETQYF.

This clone occurred once. The chain uses TRBV4-3 and TRBJ2-1; TRBD2 is a possible D gene (6 bases). The germline V and J ends were trimmed by 3 bases and 7 bases, with 13 bases remaining between them. From germline, CDR1 is LGHNA and CDR2 YSLEER. The length of the CDR3 is 14 residues. The CDR3 DNA reads TGCGCCAGCAGCCAGGGACTCCACCGAAATGAGCAGTTCTTC. Translating gives CASSQGLHRNEQFF.

The chain couples TRBV27 to TRBJ2-7, with 8 positions matching TRBD1. The germline gives CDR1 MNHEY, CDR2 SMNVEV (reference sequence). The V segment lost 4 bases and the J segment 7 bases; nucleotides outside the gene matches: 9. The length of the CDR3 is 14 residues. As DNA, the CDR3 is TGTGCCAGCAGTTCCCGGACAGGGTCGGGGGAGCAGTACTTC. This gives the protein CASSSRTGSGEQYF.

The V call is TRBV2, the J call TRBJ1-2; maybe TRBD1 (6 bases). V shed 1 base and J shed 7 bases, with 13 bases lying between them. CDR1 and CDR2 (germline): SNHLY, FYNNEI. CDR3 size: 14 residues. This CDR3 is CASSEVGGALGYTF. CDR3 DNA sequence: TGTGCCAGCAGTGAAGTAGGGGGGGCGCTTGGCTACACCTTC.

The chain combines TRBV27 with TRBJ2-7; D may be TRBD2 (6 bases). The V gene's germline CDR1 is MNHEY and CDR2 SMNVEV (reference sequence). The CDR3 is made up of 14 amino acids. V was cut by 6 bases and J by 3 bases, with 15 bases left in between. The CDR3 sequence: CASRHRDFHYEQYF. In DNA form, the CDR3 reads TGTGCCAGCAGGCACCGGGACTTCCACTACGAGCAGTACTTC.

This clone has only one observation. This chain uses TRBV28 with TRBJ2-5, with 8 bases matching TRBD2. Trimming at V came to 3 bases and at J to 2 bases, leaving 14 bases not matched to a gene. From germline, CDR1 is MDHEN and CDR2 SYDVKM. The CDR3 runs to 18 residues. DNA of the CDR3: TGTGCCAGCAGTTTCCACCCTTTGGTAGCGGGAAGGCAAGAGACCCAGTACTTC. Translation: CASSFHPLVAGRQETQYF.

The V call is TRBV7-2, the J call TRBJ2-1; D is unresolved. Germline CDR1 and CDR2: SGHTA and FQGNSA. V lost 1 base and J lost 4, with 5 bases in between. This CDR3 has 13 residues. The CDR3 DNA follows: TGTGCCAGCAGCTTAGACGGGTACAATGAGCAGTTCTTC. It codes for CASSLDGYNEQFF.

The chain links TRBV28 to TRBJ1-2; no clear D. The ends were cut back, 3 bases at V and 2 bases at J, with 10 bases in the middle. The V gene's germline CDR1 is MDHEN and CDR2 SYDVKM. The CDR3 sequence is 14 residues long. The CDR3 DNA sequence: TGTGCCAGCAGTTTCGCGGGTAGCAACTATGGCTACACCTTC. It codes for CASSFAGSNYGYTF.

V and J are TRBV6-5 and TRBJ2-1, with TRBD2 matching 7 bases. J gave up 0 bases and V 4 bases, and 6 bases lay outside the gene matches. Looked up from germline, CDR1 is MNHEY and CDR2 is SVGAGI. CDR3 length: 16 amino acids. The CDR3 spells CASSLTSPSSYNEQFF. The CDR3 bases are TGTGCCAGCAGTTTGACTAGCCCGAGCTCCTACAATGAGCAGTTCTTC.

The chain employs TRBV5-6 and TRBJ2-5, with TRBD1 matching 8 bases. The CDR3 covers 17 residues. The V and J ends lost 4 bases and 5 bases, in that order; junction bases with no gene match: 16. From germline, CDR1 is SGHDT and CDR2 YYEEEE. For the CDR3, the DNA is TGTGCCAGCAGCCGACGCTTTGCGGACAGGGTTGAGGAGACCCAGTACTTC. Its protein product is CASSRRFADRVEETQYF.

The V gene is TRBV7-9, the J gene TRBJ2-3; TRBD2 agrees at 9 bases. The germline V gene encodes CDR1 SEHNR and CDR2 FQNEAQ (reference sequence). After removal of 5 bases from V and 6 bases from J, the junction contained 12 bases not matched to a gene. This CDR3 region has 16 residues. This CDR3 is CASSPPPTSGRDTQYF. The CDR3, as DNA: TGTGCCAGCAGCCCGCCACCGACTAGCGGTCGTGATACGCAGTATTTT. The full variable domain, its missing parts supplied by reference TRBV7-9 and TRBJ2-3, is DTGVSQNPRHKITKRGQNVTFRCDPISEHNRLYWYRQTLGQGPEFLTYFQNEAQLEKSRLLSDRFSAERPKGSFSTLEIQRTEQGDSAMYLCASSPPPTSGRDTQYFGPGTRLTVL.

The chain recombines TRBV11-2 with TRBJ2-2; D is ambiguous. The CDR3 is 15 residues long. The germline V gene encodes CDR1 SGHAT and CDR2 FQNNGV. V was clipped by 1 base and J by 0 bases, with 6 bases between them. CDR3 sequence reads: CASSLGGANTGELFF. CDR3 nucleotides: TGTGCCAGCAGCTTAGGAGGTGCGAACACCGGGGAGCTGTTTTTT. The full variable domain, with the rest looked up from reference TRBV11-2 and TRBJ2-2, is EAGVAQSPRYKIIEKRQSVAFWCNPISGHATLYWYQQILGQGPKLLIQFQNNGVVDDSQLPKDRFSAERLKGVDSTLKIQPAKLEDSAVYLCASSLGGANTGELFFGEGSRLTVL.

This chain uses TRBV7-9 with TRBJ2-5; D may be TRBD1 (5 bases). CDR3 size: 14 residues. Germline values: CDR1 SEHNR, CDR2 FQNEAQ (reference sequence). V lost 1 base, J lost 5 bases, and 11 bases lay in between. CDR3 sequence (DNA): TGTGCCAGCAGCTTAGAGGGGCGCTGGGAGACCCAGTACTTC. Protein product: CASSLEGRWETQYF.

The rearrangement joins TRBV4-2 to TRBJ2-7; 8 bases match TRBD2. Unmatched junction bases numbered 2, after V lost 0 bases and J lost 1 base. The CDR3 covers 15 residues. Germline V gives CDR1 LGHNA, CDR2 YNFKEQ. Here the CDR3 reads CASSQEVAGSYEQYF. The CDR3 DNA sequence: TGTGCCAGCAGCCAAGAGGTAGCGGGGTCCTACGAGCAGTACTTC.

This clone is a singleton in its sample. V is TRBV11-2 and J is TRBJ2-7; weak D call: TRBD1 (6 bases). The CDR3 has 14 residues. V was pared by 5 bases and J by 1 base, with 12 bases between. CDR1 SGHAT and CDR2 FQNNGV come from the germline V gene. The CDR3 DNA sequence: TGTGCCAGCAGCCACCGGGACATTTCCTACGAGCAGTACTTC. Its protein is CASSHRDISYEQYF.

This clone was observed a handful of times. The chain uses TRBV5-6 and TRBJ2-7, with D unclear. This CDR3 comprises 12 residues. Trimming stripped 2 bases from V and 4 bases from J, with 7 bases between. Germline values: CDR1 SGHDT, CDR2 YYEEEE. CDR3 loop: CASSFTRYEQYF. In DNA form, the CDR3 reads TGTGCCAGCAGCTTTACGAGGTACGAGCAGTACTTC.

The table lists this clone with a few counts. This chain joins TRBV10-1 and TRBJ2-7; D not resolved. The CDR3 length is 12 residues. Looked up from germline, CDR1 is WNHNN and CDR2 is SYGVQD (reference sequence). V shed 3 bases and J shed 6 bases, with 9 bases lying between them. CDR3 in amino acids: CASSENSGEQYF. The DNA of the CDR3 is TGCGCCAGCAGTGAAAACAGTGGCGAGCAGTACTTC.

The V call is TRBV28, the J call TRBJ1-1; no firm D call. Germline V gene sequence: CDR1 MDHEN, CDR2 SYDVKM. Deletions cut 8 bases from V and 5 bases from J, with 12 bases between. The CDR3 contains 12 residues. The CDR3 region has the DNA TGTGCCAGCGGCAGCGGACTAACTGAAGCTTTCTTT. Encoded protein: CASGSGLTEAFF. Full variable domain (outside the CDR3, taken from reference TRBV28 and TRBJ1-1): DVKVTQSSRYLVKRTGEKVFLECVQDMDHENMFWYRQDPGLGLRLIYFSYDVKMKEKGDIPEGYSVSREKKERFSLILESASTNQTSMYLCASGSGLTEAFFGQGTRLTVV.